This T cell receptor (beta chain) is from a study of blood T cell repertoires in COVID-19. The germline V and J ends were trimmed by 4 bases and 0 bases, with 12 bases remaining between them. The CDR3 has 15 amino acids. Germline V lookup: CDR1 SGHRS, CDR2 YFSETQ. Some clones are missing from TCRdb's copy, which holds only in-frame ones; the method was immunoSEQ multiplex PCR. The sample includes approximately 240,000 clones, 75% to 90% seen only once; the top ten take more than 2.5%. This receptor was identified in a woman in her 30s who had recovered from COVID-19. The sequenced sample consisted of peripheral blood. This chain links TRBV5-1 with TRBJ2-3; D call uncertain. The CDR3 reads CASSPGLSSTDTQYF. The CDR3 bases are TGCGCCAGCAGCCCGGGTTTATCCAGCACAGATACGCAGTATTTT.